This T cell receptor (beta chain) was retrieved from a study of shared clonotypes between healthy human individuals. Adult donors, all healthy and HIV-negative, had no recent acute infections or vaccinations. CD45RA+ naive and CD45RA-negative memory subsets were separated from CD4+ cells. V dropped 0 bases and J dropped 5 bases, with 11 bases sitting between them. This CDR3 spans 15 amino acids. CDR1 is KGHSY and CDR2 is FQNENV in the germline V gene. TCRdb's table, derived via immunoSEQ multiplex PCR, lists solely in-frame clones and lacks some. The profile covers 500,000 to 550,000 clones, with roughly 95% appearing a single time and around 0.066% taken by the ten largest.

The receptor was derived from a woman in her twenties or thirties in good health. Source material: naive CD4+ T cells sorted from blood. The sample's subset: CD45RA+ positively selected. The V and J genes are TRBV16 and TRBJ1-5; D might be TRBD1 (6 bases). DNA for the CDR3: TGTGCCAGCAGCCAATCGGGGGCTGGGGATCAGCCCCAGCATTTT. Amino acid sequence: CASSQSGAGDQPQHF.